This section outlines one TCR beta chain sequence together with its context. The data were taken from a study of cytomegalovirus exposure and HLA in healthy donors. The germline CDR1 and CDR2 sequences are MNHNS and SASEGT. This CDR3 region has 16 residues. V was shortened by 3 bases and J by 3 bases, with 14 bases between the two germline ends. The PCR was carried out with 60 Vbeta primers and 13 Jbeta primers. Profiling relied on immunoSEQ multiplex PCR, and the TCRdb table lists in-frame clones only, not all of them. The sample yields approximately 87,000 clones, about 83% seen once. The source of this sequence is a woman younger than 35 in good health and CMV-seropositive. Sequences were obtained from PBMCs. This rearrangement joins TRBV6-1 to TRBJ1-4; TRBD1 is a possible D gene (5 bases). The CDR3: CASSEGWGGANEKLFF. The CDR3 region has the DNA TGTGCCAGCAGTGAGGGTTGGGGGGGAGCTAATGAAAAACTGTTTTTT.